These 15 T cell receptor beta chains originate from one sample sequenced in a study of blood T cell repertoires in COVID-19. Repertoires were generated with immunoSEQ multiplex PCR, while TCRdb's copy carries only in-frame clones and drops some. The table has 200,000 to 250,000 clones, roughly 80% seen once. The sample consisted of PBMCs or T cells enriched from blood (not recorded which). The receptors here all came from a woman between 40 and 50 years old with acute COVID-19.

V is TRBV21-1 and J is TRBJ1-1; no DNA check was done on the table's D call, TRBD1. TRBV21-1 is recorded as a pseudogene. The CDR3 runs 15 residues. The CDR3 nucleotides read TGTGCCAGCCGGACAGGTCCACTCATGAACACTGAAGCTTTCTTT. This codes for CASRTGPLMNTEAFF.

This chain uses TRBV19 with TRBJ2-3; 8 nucleotides align to TRBD2. This CDR3 comprises 15 residues. Looked up from germline, CDR1 is LNHDA and CDR2 is SQIVND (reference sequence). Trimming removed 3 bases from V and 2 bases from J; junction bases left unmatched: 4. The CDR3 is CASSIGSGITDTQYF. The CDR3 DNA follows: TGTGCCAGTAGTATTGGTAGCGGGATCACAGATACGCAGTATTTT.

The gene calls are TRBV4-3 and TRBJ2-5; TRBD1 is a possible D gene (6 bases). Germline-derived CDR1 and CDR2 are LGHNA and YSLEER. The CDR3 length is 13 residues. With 5 bases removed from V and 1 base from J, the gap between germline ends came to 8 bases. CDR3 sequence reads: CASSRTVQETQYF. Here the CDR3 DNA reads TGCGCCAGCAGCAGGACAGTCCAAGAGACCCAGTACTTC.

The J gene is TRBJ1-5, the V gene TRBV19; a weak D match, TRBD1 (6 bases). Between the trimmed V and J ends, which lost 4 bases and 7 bases, there was a span of 14 bases. This CDR3 comprises 14 residues. CDR1 and CDR2 (germline): LNHDA, SQIVND (reference sequence). The CDR3 is CASSKLNREQPQHF. DNA of the CDR3: TGTGCCAGTAGTAAATTAAACAGGGAACAGCCCCAGCATTTT.

The chain combines TRBV5-4 with TRBJ2-7; 9 positions agree with TRBD1. The V gene end was trimmed by 0 bases and the J gene end by 6 bases; junction bases not matched to a gene: 10. The CDR3 covers 16 residues. Germline V gene data show CDR1 as SGHNT and CDR2 as YYREEE (reference sequence). The CDR3 sequence is CASSLVDRDRVPEQYF. DNA for the CDR3: TGTGCCAGCAGCTTGGTTGATCGGGACAGGGTACCCGAGCAGTACTTC.

The genes are TRBV10-1 and TRBJ2-5; no clear D. Trimming took off 4 bases at V and 2 bases at J, with 8 bases between the two ends. The germline gives CDR1 WNHNN, CDR2 SYGVQD (reference sequence). The CDR3 consists of 13 residues. CDR3 DNA sequence: TGCGCCAGCAGTGTATCCAGGCAAGAGACCCAGTACTTC. This gives the protein CASSVSRQETQYF.

This chain links TRBV7-3 with TRBJ2-3; tentatively, D is TRBD2 (5 bases). CDR1 and CDR2 (germline): SGHTA, FQGTGA. This CDR3 is built from 14 residues. V shed 4 bases and J shed 6 bases, with 14 bases lying between them. The CDR3 sequence is CASSSGLLSDTQYF. Here the CDR3 DNA reads TGTGCCAGCAGCTCCGGACTCCTATCGGATACGCAGTATTTT.

CDR3 region: CASSVFLAGGTLSSYNEQFF. DNA of the CDR3: TGTGCCAGTAGTGTTTTTCTAGCGGGAGGGACCCTCAGCTCCTACAATGAGCAGTTCTTC. V and J are TRBV19 and TRBJ2-1; 12 bases match TRBD2. V dropped 5 bases and J dropped 0; count of bases not matched to a gene: 14. The germline V gene encodes CDR1 LNHDA and CDR2 SQIVND (reference sequence). CDR3 length equals 20 residues.

The V gene is TRBV7-8, the J gene TRBJ2-2; no reliable D call. The CDR3 consists of 14 residues. The V gene lost 5 bases and the J gene lost 0 bases, with 7 bases spanning the gap. Per germline, CDR1 SGHVS and CDR2 FQNEAQ. Here the CDR3 DNA reads TGTGCCAGCAGCCCCCTCCCGAACACCGGGGAGCTGTTTTTT. Translating it yields CASSPLPNTGELFF.

The chain links TRBV5-4 to TRBJ1-2, with D possibly TRBD1 on 6 matching bases. This CDR3 has 15 amino acids. V lost 4 bases to trimming and J lost 2 bases, with 15 bases between them. CDR1 and CDR2 from the germline V gene are SGHNT and YYREEE (reference sequence). The CDR3 loop reads CASSHNRAQNYGYTF. The CDR3 DNA is TGTGCCAGCAGCCATAACAGGGCTCAGAACTATGGCTACACCTTC.

The V call is TRBV6-4, the J call TRBJ1-2; TRBD1 matches 7 bases. The V and J ends lost 6 bases and 9 bases, in that order; junction bases with no gene match: 13. CDR3 length: 14 residues. Germline V gene data show CDR1 as MRHNA and CDR2 as SNTAGT. The CDR3 nucleotides are TGTGCCAGCAGCGAGCAAGACAGGGACGGACGCTACACCTTC. It encodes CASSEQDRDGRYTF.

The CDR3 here is CASSPLRGGDRASPLHF. CDR3 nucleotide sequence: TGTGCCAGCAGCCCACTCCGAGGGGGGGACAGGGCTTCACCCCTCCACTTT. The genes are TRBV7-2 and TRBJ1-6; 9 positions agree with TRBD1. This CDR3 is built from 17 residues. Germline V CDR1 and CDR2: SGHTA, FQGNSA. The V and J ends lost 5 bases and 9 bases, in that order; junction bases with no gene match: 14.

This clone was found once. The gene calls are TRBV5-4 and TRBJ1-6; 7 bases map to TRBD1. The CDR3 runs 14 residues. The junction had 4 bases not matched to a gene; V was cut back by 1 base and J by 9 bases. From germline, CDR1 is SGHNT and CDR2 YYREEE (reference sequence). The CDR3 DNA sequence: TGTGCCAGCAGCTTGCAAAACAGGGGTTCACCCCTCCACTTT. Translated, it gives CASSLQNRGSPLHF.

V is TRBV29-1 and J is TRBJ1-2; maybe TRBD1 (6 bases). The CDR3 covers 16 residues. Trimming cost V 4 bases and J 8 bases, with 26 bases left between them. Looked up from germline, CDR1 is SQVTM and CDR2 is ANQGSEA. The CDR3 sequence: CSVVGWDTSSRGGYTF. The DNA for the CDR3 is TGCAGCGTTGTGGGTTGGGACACTTCGAGCCGTGGAGGCTACACCTTC.

The rearrangement links TRBV2 to TRBJ2-7, with a possible D match to TRBD2 (6 bases). Trimming took 6 bases from V and 7 from J, leaving 16 bases between them. Germline V gene sequence: CDR1 SNHLY, CDR2 FYNNEI. The CDR3 contains 13 residues. The CDR3 bases are TGTGCCAGCAGCGAAAGGGACTTCAGGGAGCAGTACTTC. It translates to CASSERDFREQYF.